The text below deals with one T cell receptor beta chain. The sample comes from a study of blood T cell repertoires in COVID-19. Study background: Acute and convalescent COVID-19 samples came from the United States, Italy and Spain. Nucleic acid was either cDNA or gDNA, and it came from T cells, B-cell-depleted T cells, or PBMCs.

Original handling: Nucleated cell number was recorded as an estimate derived from reference gene primer amplification. TCRdb's table, derived via immunoSEQ multiplex PCR, lists solely in-frame clones and lacks some. V and J calls and clone size are those listed in that table; D and trimming were worked out from the DNA. The table shows 90,000 to 120,000 clones, with around four fifths occurring only once. CDR3 length: 14 residues. V dropped 5 bases and J dropped 3; count of bases not matched to a gene: 9. Germline loops: CDR1 SQVTM, CDR2 ANQGSEA. Input material: peripheral blood. The origin of this receptor is a man aged 60 to 69 with acute or convalescent COVID-19. The genes are TRBV29-1 and TRBJ1-1; 7 nucleotides match TRBD1. Here the CDR3 reads CSVRDSLRYTEAFF. CDR3 DNA: TGCAGCGTTCGGGACAGCTTAAGGTACACTGAAGCTTTCTTT.